The source of this T cell receptor beta chain is a study of shared clonotypes between healthy human individuals (dated by TCRdb to between 2020 and 2021). About the study as a whole: A couple of women and a few men aged 18 to 49 years were included in the cohort. Blood TCR repertoires of five healthy adults were deeply sequenced to estimate repertoire size and the extent of clonotype sharing between individuals. Different laboratories and diverse techniques were used to prepare libraries and sequence TCR repertoires, to increase sequencing depth and limit assay-specific biases. For each donor, CD4 naive and CD4 memory were each given three plates, CD8 naive was given two plates, and CD8 memory was given one plate. Each donor's leukapheresis produced roughly between roughly 0.94 and 9.5 billion PBMCs. General study outcomes and caveats: Across a few donors, about 4.5% of naive CD4, roughly 3.4% of naive CD8, under 2.5% of memory CD4, and approximately 0.42% of memory CD8 clonotypes were shared. Estimated clonotype richness was generally larger for naive than for memory subsets. Incomplete sequencing was indicated by rarefaction of sorted-subset datasets, despite the large sequencing depth. Because the study included only a small number of donors, the genetic and exposure-history diversity represented was limited. Higher generation probabilities were observed for clonotypes shared by all four sorted-subset donors than for non-shared clonotypes. Sampling was limited to blood, and TCR repertoires in tissue likely differ from TCR repertoires in blood. Pairwise subsampling led to the expectation that sequencing depth would affect the degree of clonotype sharing among donors.

Donors were healthy HIV-negative adults with no recently reported acute infections or vaccinations. Every donor was a Caucasian adult living in Nashville, Tennessee, USA. CD4+ T cells were enriched by magnetic negative selection, after which naive cells were positively selected on CD45RA and the negative fraction was taken as the memory subset. After blood collection by leukapheresis, PBMCs were isolated using Ficoll-Histopaque density gradient centrifugation and then cryopreserved in the vapor phase of liquid nitrogen. Analytical flow cytometry was used to check the purity and quantity of each magnetically sorted T cell population. Genomic DNA was isolated from every sorted fraction and measured by UV absorbance on a Nanodrop 2000c. Using the deep immunoSEQ assay, multiplex PCR amplified TCR CDR3 regions from genomic DNA. Extracted genomic DNA from each cell subset was spread evenly across all wells of several immunoSEQ 96-well plates, with each plate serving as a replicate. For sorted subsets, around 0.2 ug genomic DNA, equal to tens of thousands of T cell genomes, was loaded into each replicate PCR. Purified libraries were measured with a Qubit 3.0 fluorometer, size-checked on a Bioanalyzer 2100, and measured again with the KAPA Library Quantification kit. Every immunoSEQ 96-well plate was sequenced on a separate single-read 150-cycle Illumina NextSeq 550 flow cell. The study's processing was this. The immunoSEQ output contained only junctional sequences without quality scores, so filtering could not match that applied to full-length reads. To assign V/J genes and CDR3, sequences were annotated using PyIR, a Python wrapper for IgBLAST v1.9, with IMGT germline references. Reads were filtered out if the reads had weak V/J assignments (E-value above 1e-6), no CDR3, stop codons, out-of-frame junctions, or ambiguous translated residues. V3J clonotypes were defined as sequences sharing the same inferred V gene, J gene, and CDR3 amino acid sequence. Percentage overlap between repertoires was computed as shared unique clonotypes divided by the size of the smaller repertoire. RTK rarefaction, the Chao1 estimator, and Recon v2.1 estimates of unobserved clonotypes were used to assess repertoire richness. OLGA was used to compute generation probabilities for all TCRbeta clonotypes that the gDNA method yielded from four donors. TCRdb obtained this table from immuneACCESS and retained in-frame rearrangements with V and J assigned. These tables miss some clones; where compared with another copy, unresolved V genes account for less than half of the shortfall, and the remainder is unexplained. V and J calls plus clone size are reproduced from that table; the DNA served to infer D and trimming. The table for this sample lists approximately 940,000 clones; roughly 72% of them were counted only once. About 1.5% of the sample goes to the ten largest clones.

Concerning this clone: It has no known antigen specificity. No much larger clone exists at a distance of one base, and base qualities are not known.

The specimen sequenced was memory CD4+ T cells sorted from blood. Per the publication, the cell subset or site label means: CD45RA-negative fraction. The receptor was derived from a man aged 18 to 30 in good health.

The CDR3: CSVQDRSDSPLHF. The nucleotide sequence reads TGCAGCGTTCAGGACAGGTCAGATTCACCCCTCCACTTT. The chain uses TRBV29-1 and TRBJ1-6, with TRBD1 matching 7 junction bases. The CDR3 sequence holds 13 residues, the cysteine and phenylalanine included. Only CDR3 DNA is held: 39 bases, read in frame from base 1. Trimming accounts for 5 bases at V and 8 bases at J, while the number of junction bases matched to no gene is 6. CDR1 SQVTM and CDR2 ANQGSEA are derived from the germline V gene.